This T cell receptor beta chain was profiled in a study of cytomegalovirus exposure and HLA in healthy donors. Donors in the study were healthy people who gave bone marrow. Primers: 60 Vbeta forward and 13 Jbeta reverse. Here immunoSEQ multiplex PCR was the method, and the copy in TCRdb shows in-frame clones only, minus some. The table records 90,000 to 120,000 clones, 82% of them present only once. This TCR was recovered from a man aged 25 to 45 in good health and CMV-seropositive. Input material: PBMCs.

Written as DNA, the CDR3 is TGCGCCAGCAGCGAATCTAGCTCTGGAAACACCATATATTTT. The encoded protein is CASSESSSGNTIYF. V is TRBV5-1 and J is TRBJ1-3; D gene ambiguous. The CDR3 covers 14 residues. Germline V lookup: CDR1 SGHRS, CDR2 YFSETQ. V lost 4 bases and J 0 bases, leaving 8 bases between the germline ends.